The 29 T cell receptor beta chains presented below share a single source sample, sequenced in a study of cytomegalovirus exposure and HLA in healthy donors listed by TCRdb under 2017. The receptor library was made with the immunoSEQ multiplex PCR assay. For the multiplex PCR, a mixture combining 60 forward primers for TCR Vbeta segments and 13 reverse primers for TCR Jbeta segments was used. The clones in this table, taken by TCRdb from immuneACCESS, are in-frame only. Not every clone is retained; where verified, under half of the shortfall comes from an unresolved V gene, and the cause of the rest is unknown. The sample table lists 100,000 to 150,000 clones, 75% to 90% of them with a count of one. Of the sample, around 20% falls within the top ten clones. Sequenced sample: PBMCs. Receptors originate from a man aged 18 to 35 in good health and CMV-seropositive.

This clone occurred once. The chain links TRBV5-1 to TRBJ1-2; D gene uncertain. The CDR3 consists of 12 residues. Germline assignment: CDR1 SGHRS and CDR2 YFSETQ. V was trimmed by 2 bases and J by 6 bases, leaving 8 bases between them. Here the CDR3 DNA reads TGCGCCAGCAGCTTCGGTCCGAATGGCTACACCTTC. Translated: CASSFGPNGYTF.

This clone was seen a single time. This chain links TRBV5-4 with TRBJ2-5; D call uncertain. Trimming took 0 bases from V and 11 from J, leaving 17 bases between them. The CDR3 is 14 amino acids. In germline, CDR1 is SGHNT, CDR2 YYREEE (reference sequence). DNA for the CDR3: TGTGCCAGCAGCTTGGCCGAATCCGCCCTGGAGCAGTACTTC. It translates to CASSLAESALEQYF.

The sample holds a few counts of this clone. The chain has TRBV5-6 and TRBJ2-3, with 9 bases matching TRBD1. The CDR3 covers 18 residues. Germline CDR1 reads SGHDT; CDR2 reads YYEEEE. Trimming removed 0 bases from V and 0 bases from J; junction bases left unmatched: 8. As DNA, the CDR3 is TGTGCCAGCAGCTTGGCCGGACAGGGGTTTCCCAGCACAGATACGCAGTATTTT. Translated, it gives CASSLAGQGFPSTDTQYF.

The rearrangement uses TRBV5-5 and TRBJ2-7; D is ambiguous. CDR3 length: 14 amino acids. Trimming cost V 0 bases and J 0 bases, with 7 bases left between them. Germline CDR1 SGHKS, CDR2 YYEKEE (reference sequence). The CDR3 is CASSLASGSYEQYF. The DNA for the CDR3 is TGTGCCAGCAGCTTGGCCTCGGGCTCCTACGAGCAGTACTTC.

About this clone itself: One junction end does not reproduce the germline sequence, and a read error may be involved. The chain joins TRBV5-4 to TRBJ2-4; TRBD1 aligns across 8 bases. Germline-derived CDR1 and CDR2 are SGHNT and YYREEE (reference sequence). The CDR3 is 15 amino acids. CDR3 in amino acids: CAGSSLDRGGNIQYF. The CDR3 DNA reads TGTGCCGGCAGCTCCCTCGACAGGGGCGGAAACATTCAGTACTTC.

The chain combines TRBV10-1 with TRBJ2-4; a possible D gene is TRBD1 (6 bases). Germline V gene sequence: CDR1 WNHNN, CDR2 SYGVQD (reference sequence). CDR3 size: 16 residues. V lost 3 bases and J 0 bases, leaving 12 bases between the germline ends. The CDR3 coding sequence is TGCGCCAGCAGTGATACAGGGAGTCTAGCCAAAAACATTCAGTACTTC. Residues: CASSDTGSLAKNIQYF.

This CDR3 reads CASSLAGVNTEAFF. CDR3 DNA sequence: TGTGCCAGCAGCTTAGCAGGGGTAAACACTGAAGCTTTCTTT. The V and J genes are TRBV7-6 and TRBJ1-1; perhaps TRBD1 as D (5 bases). This CDR3 spans 14 amino acids. Germline values: CDR1 SGHVS, CDR2 FNYEAQ. V lost 0 bases and J lost 2, with 7 bases in between.

This chain uses TRBV19 with TRBJ2-5; D possibly corresponds to TRBD1 (6 bases). From germline, CDR1 is LNHDA and CDR2 SQIVND (reference sequence). Trimming took off 1 base at V and 5 bases at J, with 8 bases between the two ends. The CDR3 spans 13 residues. CDR3 nucleotide sequence: TGTGCCAGTAGTATAGGGGGGCAGGAGACCCAGTACTTC. Protein sequence: CASSIGGQETQYF.

The J gene is TRBJ2-5, the V gene TRBV4-1, with 9 nucleotides matching TRBD1. With V trimmed by 4 bases and J by 1 base, 7 bases remained unmatched. This CDR3 is built from 16 residues. Per the germline V gene, CDR1 is MGHRA and CDR2 is YSYEKL. The CDR3: CASSLLQGAPQETQYF. The CDR3 DNA is TGCGCCAGCAGCCTCTTACAGGGGGCTCCCCAAGAGACCCAGTACTTC.

The V and J genes are TRBV27 and TRBJ2-7; D remains unclear. The CDR3 is 13 residues long. Trimming shortened V by 2 bases and J by 0 bases, and 5 bases separated the two germline ends. CDR1 MNHEY and CDR2 SMNVEV come from the germline V gene (reference sequence). CDR3 nucleotide sequence: TGTGCCAGCAGTTTAAGCCCCTCCTACGAGCAGTACTTC. Encoded protein: CASSLSPSYEQYF.

V and J are TRBV7-2 and TRBJ1-2; D is perhaps TRBD1 (6 bases). The CDR3 totals 13 residues. V lost 5 bases and J lost 8, with 15 bases in between. Germline CDR1 SGHTA, CDR2 FQGNSA. CDR3 bases: TGTGCCAGCAGCCCACCCCACAGGGACGGCTACACCTTC. Protein sequence: CASSPPHRDGYTF.

This chain uses TRBV6-5 with TRBJ1-2, with D maybe TRBD1 (5 bases). This CDR3 comprises 15 residues. Trimming shortened V by 2 bases and J by 6 bases, and 16 bases separated the two germline ends. Germline CDR1 reads MNHEY; CDR2 reads SVGAGI. CDR3 sequence (DNA): TGTGCCAGCAGTTACGCAGGGCTAGAGGTCGATGGCTACACCTTC. Amino acids: CASSYAGLEVDGYTF.

This chain connects TRBV19 to TRBJ1-4; 9 bases align to TRBD1. The CDR3 extends over 18 amino acids. V lost 4 bases to trimming and J lost 4 bases; unmatched junction nucleotides: 13. Germline CDR1 LNHDA, CDR2 SQIVND (reference sequence). CDR3 residues: CASSTPGTGRGSNEKLFF. The CDR3 bases are TGTGCCAGTAGTACCCCCGGGACAGGGAGGGGCAGTAATGAAAAACTGTTTTTT. The variable domain in full, with the rest retrieved from reference TRBV19 and TRBJ1-4, is DGGITQSPKYLFRKEGQNVTLSCEQNLNHDAMYWYRQDPGQGLRLIYYSQIVNDFQKGDIAEGYSVSREKKESFPLTVTSAQKNPTAFYLCASSTPGTGRGSNEKLFFGSGTQLSVL.

The chain has TRBV11-2 and TRBJ2-5, with 8 bases identical to TRBD2. CDR3 length: 16 amino acids. Germline lookup yields CDR1 SGHAT and CDR2 FQNNGV. With 1 base clipped from V and 5 bases from J, the junction kept 9 bases outside the gene matches. The DNA for the CDR3 is TGTGCCAGCAGCTTAGGGCCCGGGACTAGAGGGGAGACCCAGTACTTC. Translation gives CASSLGPGTRGETQYF.

This chain joins TRBV6-1 and TRBJ2-5, with 9 bases that match TRBD1. With V trimmed by 1 base and J by 5 bases, 5 bases remained unmatched. The germline V gene has CDR1 MNHNS and CDR2 SASEGT. The CDR3 sequence is 15 residues long. CDR3 nucleotides: TGTGCCAGCAGTGAAGTTGACAGGGGGTTGGAGACCCAGTACTTC. It yields the protein CASSEVDRGLETQYF.

The chain joins TRBV14 to TRBJ1-2; D perhaps matches TRBD1 (5 bases). The CDR3 consists of 12 residues. Trimming cost V 5 bases and J 7 bases, with 11 bases left between them. CDR1 SGHDN and CDR2 FVKESK come from the germline V gene. CDR3 loop: CASSSDSLGYTF. For the CDR3, the DNA is TGTGCCAGCAGCAGCGACAGTCTTGGCTACACCTTC. The entire variable domain, with the rest obtained from reference TRBV14 and TRBJ1-2, is as follows: EAGVTQFPSHSVIEKGQTVTLRCDPISGHDNLYWYRRVMGKEIKFLLHFVKESKQDESGMPNNRFLAERTGGTYSTLKVQPAELEDSGVYFCASSSDSLGYTFGSGTRLTVV.

The chain employs TRBV7-9 and TRBJ1-1; TRBD1 matches 9 bases. The CDR3 contains 17 residues. Trimming cost V 0 bases and J 1 base; bases outside gene matches: 6. Germline CDR1 SEHNR, CDR2 FQNEAQ (reference sequence). CDR3 sequence: CASSLAWDRVRNTEAFF. The CDR3 nucleotides are TGTGCCAGCAGCTTAGCGTGGGACAGGGTAAGGAACACTGAAGCTTTCTTT.

V gene TRBV2 combines with J gene TRBJ2-7, with 10 positions matching TRBD1. The V segment lost 5 bases and the J segment 6 bases; nucleotides outside the gene matches: 10. The CDR3 is 15 residues long. Per germline, CDR1 SNHLY and CDR2 FYNNEI. In nucleotides, the CDR3 is TGTGCCAGCAGTCCAGGGGGGACAGGGGTTGTCGAGCAGTACTTC. The encoded protein is CASSPGGTGVVEQYF.

This clone was seen just once. This chain uses TRBV30 with TRBJ2-7, with 10 bases aligning to TRBD1. The trim removed 4 bases at V and 5 bases at J, leaving 8 bases unmatched. The CDR3 runs to 14 residues. The germline gives CDR1 GTSNPN, CDR2 SVGIG (reference sequence). The DNA of the CDR3 is TGTGCCTGGATTACCGGGACAGGGGAACACGAGCAGTACTTC. Its protein product is CAWITGTGEHEQYF.

The V gene is TRBV25-1, the J gene TRBJ2-5; D uncertain. Trimming pared 3 bases from V and 4 bases from J, leaving 9 bases between. This CDR3 is 13 amino acids long. Germline values: CDR1 MGHDK, CDR2 SYGVNS. The CDR3: CASSDTVLETQYF. The CDR3 bases are TGTGCCAGCAGTGACACAGTTTTAGAGACCCAGTACTTC.

This clone has a handful of counts. V gene TRBV5-1 combines with J gene TRBJ2-7, with 7 nucleotides matching TRBD2. Germline-derived CDR1 and CDR2 are SGHRS and YFSETQ. The V gene end was trimmed by 0 bases and the J gene end by 2 bases; junction bases not matched to a gene: 2. CDR3 size: 14 residues. The CDR3 DNA is TGCGCCAGCAGCTTGGGGGGGGGAACCTACGAGCAGTACTTC. Its translation: CASSLGGGTYEQYF.

J is TRBJ1-5 and V is TRBV19; a possible D gene is TRBD1 (5 bases). Trimming took off 9 bases at V and 3 bases at J, with 21 bases between the two ends. The CDR3 contains 16 residues. Germline CDR1 is LNHDA and CDR2 is SQIVND (reference sequence). The CDR3 region is CASRISQGSNNQPQHF. Written as DNA, the CDR3 is TGTGCCAGCCGGATTAGCCAGGGCTCCAACAATCAGCCCCAGCATTTT.

The CDR3 sequence: CASSSPGQATDGYTF. DNA for the CDR3: TGCGCCAGCAGCTCCCCGGGACAGGCGACGGATGGCTACACCTTC. The rearrangement uses TRBV5-1 and TRBJ1-2, with TRBD1 identical over 8 bases. The CDR3 is 15 amino acids. Germline trimming cut 3 bases from V and 6 bases from J; bases unmatched to any gene: 10. Germline lookup yields CDR1 SGHRS and CDR2 YFSETQ.

The chain uses TRBV15 and TRBJ1-2; 7 positions agree with TRBD1. Unmatched junction bases numbered 6, after V lost 2 bases and J lost 6 bases. The germline CDR1 and CDR2 sequences are LNHNV and YYDKDF (reference sequence). This CDR3 comprises 14 residues. The chain's CDR3 is CATSRTTGEHGYTF. DNA of the CDR3: TGTGCCACCAGCAGAACCACAGGGGAACATGGCTACACCTTC. The whole variable domain, remainder taken from reference TRBV15 and TRBJ1-2, is DAMVIQNPRYQVTQFGKPVTLSCSQTLNHNVMYWYQQKSSQAPKLLFHYYDKDFNNEADTPDNFQSRRPNTSFCFLDIRSPGLGDTAMYLCATSRTTGEHGYTFGSGTRLTVV.

This sequence joins TRBV5-4 and TRBJ2-3; TRBD1 agrees at 9 bases. In germline, CDR1 is SGHNT, CDR2 YYREEE (reference sequence). The CDR3 totals 15 residues. V dropped 2 bases and J dropped 4; count of bases not matched to a gene: 5. CDR3: CASSFMTGGPDTQYF. CDR3 nucleotide sequence: TGTGCCAGCAGCTTCATGACAGGGGGGCCAGATACGCAGTATTTT.

This clone was picked up a small number of times. The chain joins TRBV9 to TRBJ1-1, with D hard to call. The CDR3 covers 14 residues. V was shortened by 4 bases and J by 3 bases, with 13 bases between the two germline ends. Looked up from germline, CDR1 is SGDLS and CDR2 is YYNGEE. The CDR3 DNA sequence: TGTGCCAGCAGCCCAGGAGGGTCCCACACTGAAGCTTTCTTT. Its protein is CASSPGGSHTEAFF.

This chain uses TRBV30 with TRBJ2-3; D possibly corresponds to TRBD2 (5 bases). The CDR3 has 14 residues. Trimming removed 3 bases from V and 3 bases from J, with 13 bases in between. Germline loops: CDR1 GTSNPN, CDR2 SVGIG (reference sequence). CDR3 loop: CAWSGPGFTDTQYF. In DNA form, the CDR3 reads TGTGCCTGGAGCGGGCCGGGGTTTACAGATACGCAGTATTTT.

This chain uses TRBV29-1 with TRBJ2-7; a weak D match, TRBD2 (7 bases). Trimming cost V 2 bases and J 2 bases, with 19 bases left between them. Germline CDR1 reads SQVTM; CDR2 reads ANQGSEA. This CDR3 has 16 residues. The CDR3 reads CSVETPSGGGPYEQYF. The CDR3 DNA follows: TGCAGCGTTGAAACCCCCTCTGGGGGGGGCCCCTACGAGCAGTACTTC.

The V gene is TRBV7-9, the J gene TRBJ2-2; 7 bases line up with TRBD1. The germline CDR1 and CDR2 sequences are SEHNR and FQNEAQ (reference sequence). The CDR3 runs to 14 residues. V lost 6 bases to trimming and J lost 5 bases; unmatched junction nucleotides: 6. The chain's CDR3 is CASRDTGETGELFF. Written as DNA, the CDR3 is TGTGCCAGCAGGGATACAGGGGAGACCGGGGAGCTGTTTTTT.